This T cell receptor (beta chain) was sequenced for a study of blood T cell repertoires in COVID-19. Overall study context: The United States, Italy and Spain provided the acute and convalescent COVID-19 samples. T cells, B-cell-depleted T cells, or PBMCs supplied cDNA or gDNA.

Repertoires were generated with immunoSEQ multiplex PCR, while TCRdb's copy carries only in-frame clones and drops some. The sample holds about 150,000 clones; roughly four fifths are singletons and the top ten take nearly 15%. The length of the CDR3 is 13 residues. Germline V gives CDR1 SGHNT, CDR2 YYREEE (reference sequence). Between the trimmed V and J ends, which lost 1 base and 7 bases, there was a span of 11 bases. This sequence joins TRBV5-4 and TRBJ2-5; D unclear. Sequencing was performed on peripheral blood. The sequence was obtained from a human donor with acute or convalescent COVID-19. The donor label of this sample is uncertain. The CDR3 sequence is CASSLSTGRTQYF. CDR3 DNA: TGTGCCAGCAGCTTGTCAACGGGTCGGACCCAGTACTTC.